This T cell receptor beta chain was profiled in a study of regulatory T cells in long-lasting Graves disease. Indicated time point: newly diagnosed GD, antithyroid drugs for less than 3 months. With RNA extracted from PBMCs as input, the TCR library was made. Arm-PCR of CDR3 regions and iRepertoire HTBI primers were used to build TCR beta libraries. As originally analysed: Gene usage covered approximately 65 TRBV and more than twelve TRBJ segments. TCRdb used MiXCR to reprocess the multiplex PCR reads, holding one entry per CDR3 protein. None of the V and J calls come from the authors' own analysis; TCRdb made them. The table records under 700,000 distinct CDR3 sequences, approximately 16% of them present only once. Germline CDR1 is MGHRA and CDR2 is YSYEKL. Trimming took off 8 bases at V and 8 bases at J, with 12 bases between the two ends. The length of the CDR3 is 11 residues. The sample was also reused in another study, on T cells in Graves' hyperthyroidism and ophthalmopathy. As reported in that work: Through a model of 13 V-J features, ophthalmopathy was separated from stable hyperthyroidism.

This receptor was taken from a woman aged 35-60 years with Graves disease. The sample here was peripheral blood mononuclear cells (PBMCs), taken at new diagnosis, from a patient treated with antithyroid drugs. This chain connects TRBV4-1 to TRBJ1-1; D may be TRBD1 (6 bases). In DNA, the CDR3 is TGCGCCAGCGGTAGAGGGGGAGAAGCTTTCTTT. Amino acids: CASGRGGEAFF.